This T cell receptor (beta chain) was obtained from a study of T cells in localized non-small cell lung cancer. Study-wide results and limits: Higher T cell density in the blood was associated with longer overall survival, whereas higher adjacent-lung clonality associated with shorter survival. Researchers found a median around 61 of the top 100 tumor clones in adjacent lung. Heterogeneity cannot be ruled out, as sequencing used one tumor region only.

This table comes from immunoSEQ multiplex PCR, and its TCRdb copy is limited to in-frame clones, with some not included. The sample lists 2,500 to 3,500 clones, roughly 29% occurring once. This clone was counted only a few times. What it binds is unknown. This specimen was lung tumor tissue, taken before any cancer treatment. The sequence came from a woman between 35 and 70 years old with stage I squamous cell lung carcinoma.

The CDR3 DNA reads as TGTGCCAGCAGCTGGGACAGAAATTCACCCCTCCACTTT. Protein: CASSWDRNSPLHF. The chain links TRBV28 to TRBJ1-6; 7 bases agree with TRBD1. The junction had 3 bases not matched to a gene; V was cut back by 6 bases and J by 7 bases. The length of the CDR3 is 13 residues. Germline V gene data show CDR1 as MDHEN and CDR2 as SYDVKM. Variable domain in full (rest from reference TRBV28 and TRBJ1-6): DVKVTQSSRYLVKRTGEKVFLECVQDMDHENMFWYRQDPGLGLRLIYFSYDVKMKEKGDIPEGYSVSREKKERFSLILESASTNQTSMYLCASSWDRNSPLHFGNGTRLTVT.